This TCR beta chain was identified during a study of shared clonotypes between healthy human individuals. Overall study findings and caveats: Memory subsets generally showed smaller estimated richness than naive subsets did. Shared across a handful of donors were around 5% of the naive CD4 clonotypes.

Genomic DNA per cell subset filled all wells of several immunoSEQ plates. Only in-frame clones appear in the TCRdb table, and some are missing; sequencing was by immunoSEQ multiplex PCR. The data contain a few million clones, 90% to 96% of them seen just once; the ten biggest clones take up around 0.13%. The V gene lost 6 bases and the J gene lost 3 bases, with 19 bases spanning the gap. The CDR3 length is 16 residues. The germline V gene encodes CDR1 MNHEY and CDR2 SMNVEV (reference sequence). Points on this clone: Its antigen is unidentified.

This TCR was sampled from a young man in good health. The source material was naive CD4+ T cells sorted from blood. Subset noted: CD45RA+ positively selected. The chain is built from TRBV27 and TRBJ2-3; tentatively, D is TRBD2 (6 bases). The CDR3 loop reads CASSPTSLTGTDTQYF. The CDR3 bases are TGTGCCAGCAGCCCCACTAGCCTAACGGGGACAGATACGCAGTATTTT.